A selection of T cell receptor beta chains follows, all from one sample in a study of cytomegalovirus exposure and HLA in healthy donors. Assay: immunoSEQ multiplex PCR; the TCRdb copy retains only in-frame clones and omits some. The data hold 90,000 to 100,000 clones, with around four fifths observed a single time. The sequenced material came from PBMCs. Every receptor here comes from a man between 35 and 55 years old in good health and CMV-seronegative. CDR3s include the opening cysteine and the closing phenylalanine or tryptophan. D genes are given only for firm matches. Clone size is stated in some rows and not others, as once, few, many or a class when expanded.

size,J,V,length,D,DNA,CDR3
once,TRBJ2-1,TRBV6-5,15,TRBD2,TGTGCCACCGCCCTTGGCGGGAGGGCCGGGAATGAGCAGTTCTTC,CATALGGRAGNEQFF
.,TRBJ1-1,TRBV6-5,14,.,TGTGCCAGCAGTGACTATGGCAGGGCCAGTCGAGCTTTCTTT,CASSDYGRASRAFF
.,TRBJ2-3,TRBV7-9,16,TRBD2,TGTGCCAGCAGCTCTAGACTAGCGGGAGACATAGATACGCAGTATTTT,CASSSRLAGDIDTQYF
.,TRBJ2-7,TRBV4-2,14,.,TGTGCCAGCAGCCCCCCTAGGGAGGAGGGCGAGCAGTACTTC,CASSPPREEGEQYF
.,TRBJ2-1,TRBV29-1,13,TRBD1,TGCAGCGTGGACAGGGGCTCCTACAATGAGCAGTTCTTC,CSVDRGSYNEQFF
few,TRBJ2-7,TRBV29-1,12,TRBD2,TGCGTTATGGCGGGGGAATACTACGAGCAGTACTTC,CVMAGEYYEQYF
.,TRBJ2-5,TRBV28,11,.,TGTGCCAGCAGTTTCGGAGAGACCCAGTACTTC,CASSFGETQYF
once,TRBJ2-1,TRBV9,15,TRBD2,TGTGCCAGCAGCGTAAATCCGGGACTAGAGGGTGAGCAGTTCTTC,CASSVNPGLEGEQFF
.,TRBJ1-1,TRBV6-5,14,.,TGTGCCAGCACAGAACAGGGTTGGGGCCCTGAAGCTTTCTTT,CASTEQGWGPEAFF
once,TRBJ2-2,TRBV21-1,16,.,TGTGCCAGCAGCAAAGTGGGGATAGCGCCCACCGGGGAGCTGTTTTTT,CASSKVGIAPTGELFF
.,TRBJ2-1,TRBV7-9,16,TRBD1,TGTGCCAGCAGCTTAGGTGTGGGGACAGGTTACAATGAGCAGTTCTTC,CASSLGVGTGYNEQFF
.,TRBJ1-1,TRBV19,16,TRBD1,TGTGCCAGTAGTATCGACCGGGACAGGGGGAACACTGAAGCTTTCTTT,CASSIDRDRGNTEAFF
once,TRBJ2-1,TRBV5-1,14,.,TGCGCCAGCCATCCAGGGGGGCGCTACAATGAGCAGTTCTTC,CASHPGGRYNEQFF
.,TRBJ1-2,TRBV7-9,13,.,TGTGCCAGCAGCCAGGACAGCAACTATGGCTACACCTTC,CASSQDSNYGYTF
.,TRBJ1-5,TRBV18,13,TRBD1,TGTGCCAGCTCAGAGGGGGCCAGTCAGCCCCAGCATTTT,CASSEGASQPQHF
.,TRBJ2-1,TRBV10-3,16,TRBD1,TGTGCCATCAGTGAGGACAGGGGGTCAGGATACAATGAGCAGTTCTTC,CAISEDRGSGYNEQFF
few,TRBJ1-2,TRBV19,17,.,TGTGCCAGTAGTATAATTCCGGAGGACCGCCCTTTCTATGGCTACACCTTC,CASSIIPEDRPFYGYTF
.,TRBJ1-6,TRBV5-1,15,TRBD1,TGCGCCAGCAGCATCGGGACAGCGGAGGCTTCACCCCTCCACTTT,CASSIGTAEASPLHF
.,TRBJ2-2,TRBV7-9,16,.,TGTGCCAGCAGCTTAGCCCCAGGAATGGGAGCCGGGGAGCTGTTTTTT,CASSLAPGMGAGELFF
.,TRBJ1-1,TRBV6-5,13,.,TGTGCCAGCACCCAGGAGGGGTTCCCTGAAGCTTTCTTT,CASTQEGFPEAFF
.,TRBJ1-3,TRBV18,15,TRBD1,TGTGCCAGCTCCGAACTGACAGGGGCTGGAAACACCATATATTTT,CASSELTGAGNTIYF
.,TRBJ2-5,TRBV10-1,14,.,TGCGCCAGCAGTGCGGCAGGTCACCAAGAGACCCAGTACTTC,CASSAAGHQETQYF
once,TRBJ1-3,TRBV4-1,17,TRBD1,TGCGCCAGCAGCCAAGACCCGGACAGGGCGACTGGAAACACCATATATTTT,CASSQDPDRATGNTIYF
few,TRBJ2-5,TRBV29-1,14,TRBD2,TGCAGCGTTGCTAGCGGGGGGGCCCGGGAGACCCAGTACTTC,CSVASGGARETQYF
.,TRBJ2-1,TRBV5-4,15,.,TGTGCCAGCGCACTAGGCGGCCTCTCCTACAATGAGCAGTTCTTC,CASALGGLSYNEQFF
.,TRBJ1-2,TRBV9,15,TRBD1,TGTGCCAGCAGCGTAGCGGCAGGGGGAGACTATGGCTACACCTTC,CASSVAAGGDYGYTF
few,TRBJ1-4,TRBV7-8,14,.,TGTGCCAGCAGCGACCCGGGACACCCGCTTACCCTGTTTTTT,CASSDPGHPLTLFF
.,TRBJ2-3,TRBV19,16,TRBD2,TGTGCCAGTAGTGCAAGCGGGTTTGCGGGGGAAGATACGCAGTATTTT,CASSASGFAGEDTQYF
few,TRBJ2-7,TRBV28,13,TRBD1,TGTGCCAGCAGTATCGGGACAGCTTACGAGCAGTACTTC,CASSIGTAYEQYF
few,TRBJ2-7,TRBV6-4,15,TRBD2,TGTGCCAGCAGTGATTGGGTAGCGGGAGTCTACGAGCAGTACTTC,CASSDWVAGVYEQYF
.,TRBJ2-7,TRBV27,14,.,TGTGCCAGCAGTTTAGCGGCAGCCCACTACGAGCAGTACTTC,CASSLAAAHYEQYF
.,TRBJ2-2,TRBV28,14,.,TGTGCCAGCAGTTTACCCCTGGCGGCCGGGGAGCTGTTTTTT,CASSLPLAAGELFF
.,TRBJ2-2,TRBV28,15,.,TGTGCCAGCAGGGCCTGGCGGACGAACACCGGGGAGCTGTTTTTT,CASRAWRTNTGELFF
.,TRBJ2-1,TRBV15,15,TRBD2,TGTGCCACCAGCAGGACTAGCGGGGTTTACAATGAGCAGTTCTTC,CATSRTSGVYNEQFF
.,TRBJ1-2,TRBV7-2,17,TRBD1,TGTGCCAGCAGCCATCTGACTTGGGACAGCTCTAACTATGGCTACACCTTC,CASSHLTWDSSNYGYTF
.,TRBJ2-7,TRBV14,14,.,TGTGCCAGCAGCCCCGACAGGGAGGTCAGCGAGCAGTACTTC,CASSPDREVSEQYF
.,TRBJ2-7,TRBV28,13,.,TGTGCCAGCAGTCGAGCAGGGTTTTACGAGCAGTACTTC,CASSRAGFYEQYF
.,TRBJ2-3,TRBV28,18,TRBD2,TGTGCCAGCAGTGAGCGGACTAGCGGGAGTACCAGCACAGATACGCAGTATTTT,CASSERTSGSTSTDTQYF
.,TRBJ1-2,TRBV6-5,15,.,TGTGCCAGCAGGCTAACAGGGAGTGCTAACTATGGCTACACCTTC,CASRLTGSANYGYTF
.,TRBJ2-7,TRBV2,19,TRBD1,TGTGCCAGCATCGGAGTAGCGGAATCACAGGGGGCGTCAAGCTCGGAGCAGTACTTC,CASIGVAESQGASSSEQYF